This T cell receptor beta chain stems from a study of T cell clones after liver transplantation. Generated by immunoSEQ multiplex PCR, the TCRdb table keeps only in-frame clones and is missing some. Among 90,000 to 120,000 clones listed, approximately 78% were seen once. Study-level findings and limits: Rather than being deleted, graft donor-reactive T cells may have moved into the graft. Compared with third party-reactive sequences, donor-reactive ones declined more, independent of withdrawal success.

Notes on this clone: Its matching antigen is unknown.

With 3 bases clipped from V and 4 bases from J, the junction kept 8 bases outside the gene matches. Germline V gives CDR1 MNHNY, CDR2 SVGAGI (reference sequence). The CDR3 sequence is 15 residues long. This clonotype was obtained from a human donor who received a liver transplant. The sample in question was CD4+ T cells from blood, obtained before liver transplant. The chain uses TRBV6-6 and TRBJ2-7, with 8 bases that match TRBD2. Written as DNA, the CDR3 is TGTGCCAGCAGTTATGGTGGTAGCGGGATATACGAGCAGTACTTC. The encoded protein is CASSYGGSGIYEQYF.